This note documents a single T cell receptor beta chain sequence. This clone is a singleton in its sample. Its antigen remains undetermined. The input lacks base qualities; no much larger clone sits a single base away. This record belongs to a study of blood T cell repertoires in COVID-19 (dated by TCRdb to about 2020). In the study overall: Samples covering the acute and convalescent phases of COVID-19 were provided by collaborators in the United States, Italy and Spain. The prospective study material was composed of cDNA or gDNA derived from T cells, B-cell-depleted T cells, or PBMCs. Deeply sampled blood TCRbeta repertoires from subjects exposed to, actively infected with, or recovered from COVID-19 were included in the dataset. The repertoires were released in a freely available public database intended as a resource for research on the immune response to SARS-CoV-2. The samples were drawn from the first 160 participants of the ongoing ImmuneRACE study and from 1,254 subjects provided by 6 global collaborators. A de-identified subject ID, COVID-19 status, age in years and sex were almost always included in the sample metadata. Where available, HLA class I and class II types were taken from metadata supplied by the sample provider and were not determined by assay-based typing. Study-wide findings and limitations: Clinical and demographic metadata were provided uncurated, with the amount varying by source and participant.

Whole blood was collected in K2EDTA tubes by collaborating institutions according to the institutions' own protocols. For TCRbeta analysis, collaborators shipped samples as frozen whole blood, isolated PBMCs, or DNA extracted from either of those sample types. Via the germline V gene, CDR1 is SGHVS and CDR2 FNYEAQ. V is shortened by 1 base, J by 9 bases, and the region joining them spans 10 bases. Spanning cysteine to phenylalanine, the CDR3 consists of 14 amino acids. Of the read, only the CDR3 DNA is kept; its 42 bases are in frame from base 1. TCRbeta CDR3 regions were amplified from genomic DNA by means of the immunoSEQ Assay, a bias-controlled multiplex PCR. The original pipeline was this. The number of nucleated cells in each sample was estimated by amplification of reference gene primers within the assay. To quantify the absolute abundance of each unique TCRbeta CDR3 rearrangement, sequence reads were collapsed and filtered. For each sample, productive Simpson clonality was calculated by taking the square root of Simpson's diversity index across productive rearrangements. TCRdb took this table from immuneACCESS and kept in-frame rearrangements with V and J called. Such tables lack part of the clones; where checked against another copy, unresolved V genes explain under half of the gap, and the rest is unexplained. D and trimming were read from the DNA, whereas the V and J calls and clone size are those reported in that table. Present in this sample are approximately 25,000 clones, approximately 72% of which were seen just once. The ten largest clonotypes hold approximately 40% of the sample.

Recombination connected TRBV7-6 to TRBJ1-6; the D gene lacks a confident call. This TCR was sampled from a woman over 75 with acute or convalescent COVID-19. Sequencing was done on a sample of peripheral blood. Read as DNA, the sequence is TGTGCCAGCAGCTTAGATGAGGTGGGTTCACCCCTCCACTTT. Its protein reads: CASSLDEVGSPLHF.